The 9 T cell receptor beta chains below all came from one sample that was sequenced in a study of OX40 agonist ivuxolimab in advanced cancers. Sequencing used immunoSEQ multiplex PCR; TCRdb keeps in-frame clones, though not all of them. The sample lists roughly 80,000 clones; around 86% were seen once. The source was CD4+ or CD8+ T cells sorted from blood, collected in a trial of the OX40 agonist ivuxolimab. These receptors originate from an adult with an advanced solid tumor such as melanoma, head and neck, liver or kidney cancer.

The chain combines TRBV18 with TRBJ1-1, with a possible D match to TRBD1 (5 bases). Trimming pared 3 bases from V and 1 base from J, leaving 12 bases between. The CDR3 runs to 15 residues. CDR1 and CDR2 from the germline V gene are KGHSH and LQKENI. The CDR3: CASSPLRGGNTEAFF. DNA for the CDR3: TGTGCCAGCTCACCGTTGAGGGGCGGGAACACTGAAGCTTTCTTT.

The V call is TRBV18, the J call TRBJ1-1; D call uncertain. Germline V lookup: CDR1 KGHSH, CDR2 LQKENI. The CDR3 covers 15 residues. The V end lost 0 bases, the J end lost 1 base, and 9 bases lay between the germline ends. The CDR3 sequence is CASSPPNPANTEAFF. The CDR3 DNA sequence: TGTGCCAGCTCACCACCTAACCCAGCGAACACTGAAGCTTTCTTT.

The J gene is TRBJ1-4, the V gene TRBV19; D is unresolved. Germline-derived CDR1 and CDR2 are LNHDA and SQIVND (reference sequence). V was pared by 6 bases and J by 5 bases, with 16 bases between. The CDR3 is 15 residues long. CDR3 sequence (DNA): TGTGCCAGTAGCCAAGACGGAGCTGGAAATGAAAAACTGTTTTTT. Residues: CASSQDGAGNEKLFF.

Comments on this clone: The sample contains more than one DNA sequence encoding this CDR3. The V call is TRBV18, the J call TRBJ1-1; possibly TRBD1 for D (5 bases). The CDR3 is made up of 15 amino acids. Germline CDR1 and CDR2: KGHSH and LQKENI. V was pared by 3 bases and J by 0 bases, with 11 bases between. The chain's CDR3 is CASSPQGGLNTEAFF. The CDR3 nucleotides read TGTGCCAGCTCACCTCAGGGCGGTTTGAACACTGAAGCTTTCTTT.

The chain is built from TRBV28 and TRBJ2-1, with a weak D call TRBD1 (5 bases). The CDR3 extends over 16 amino acids. The V end was cut by 3 bases, the J end by 2 bases, with 14 bases between. Looked up from germline, CDR1 is MDHEN and CDR2 is SYDVKM. The CDR3 sequence: CASSFQGRVPYNEQFF. CDR3 DNA: TGTGCCAGCAGTTTCCAGGGTCGGGTTCCCTACAATGAGCAGTTCTTC.

In DNA form, the CDR3 reads TGTGCCAGCTCACCTCCGAAGGGCAGCGCCGGGGAGCTGTTTTTT. This encodes CASSPPKGSAGELFF. The chain combines TRBV18 with TRBJ2-2; D uncertain. V was cut by 3 bases and J by 6 bases, with 14 bases left in between. The CDR3 extends over 15 amino acids. CDR1 and CDR2 (germline): KGHSH, LQKENI.

The chain carries TRBV5-4 and TRBJ2-2; 9 bases agree with TRBD1. The CDR3 totals 15 residues. V trimming: 4 bases; J trimming: 7 bases; junction bases outside the gene matches: 8. Germline V gene data show CDR1 as SGHNT and CDR2 as YYREEE (reference sequence). CDR3 sequence (DNA): TGTGCCAGCAGCCTTGGACAGGGGAGCCTCGGGGAGCTGTTTTTT. It is translated as CASSLGQGSLGELFF. The complete variable domain, with remaining parts taken from reference TRBV5-4 and TRBJ2-2, reads ETGVTQSPTHLIKTRGQQVTLRCSSQSGHNTVSWYQQALGQGPQFIFQYYREEENGRGNFPPRFSGLQFPNYSSELNVNALELDDSALYLCASSLGQGSLGELFFGEGSRLTVL.

J is TRBJ2-6 and V is TRBV27; no clear D gene. V was cut by 5 bases and J by 0 bases, with 17 bases left in between. This CDR3 contains 18 residues. Per germline, CDR1 MNHEY and CDR2 SMNVEV (reference sequence). CDR3 in amino acids: CASSQRYSLVSGANVLTF. The CDR3 coding sequence is TGTGCCAGCAGTCAAAGGTACAGCCTCGTCTCTGGGGCCAACGTCCTGACTTTC.

The V call is TRBV7-9, the J call TRBJ2-3, with 8 bases aligning to TRBD2. The CDR3 is made up of 15 amino acids. The V gene's germline CDR1 is SEHNR and CDR2 FQNEAQ (reference sequence). With 4 bases clipped from V and 1 base from J, the junction kept 4 bases outside the gene matches. Here the CDR3 DNA reads TGTGCCAGCAGCTCAAGCGGGGGAGGCACAGATACGCAGTATTTT. Protein: CASSSSGGGTDTQYF.